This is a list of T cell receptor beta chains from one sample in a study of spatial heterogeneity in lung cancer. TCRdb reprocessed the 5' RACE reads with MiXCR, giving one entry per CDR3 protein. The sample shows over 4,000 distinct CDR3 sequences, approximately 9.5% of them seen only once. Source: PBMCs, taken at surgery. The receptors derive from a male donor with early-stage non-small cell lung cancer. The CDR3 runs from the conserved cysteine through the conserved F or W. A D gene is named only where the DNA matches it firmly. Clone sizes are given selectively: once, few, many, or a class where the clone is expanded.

DNA: TGTGCCAGCAGCTTGGGAAGGGTTCACAGGGGGAACTATGGCTACACCTTC
CDR3: CASSLGRVHRGNYGYTF
V: TRBV5-5
D: TRBD1
size: many
J: TRBJ1-2

DNA: TGTGCCAGCAGTTCCGGACTAGCGGGGGGCCGCTACAATGAGCAGTTCTTC
CDR3: CASSSGLAGGRYNEQFF
V: TRBV7-7
D: TRBD2
size: medium-sized
J: TRBJ2-1

DNA: TGCGCCAGCTCTCGCACCGGGACAGGGCACACCGGGGAGCTGTTTTTT
CDR3: CASSRTGTGHTGELFF
V: TRBV10-1
D: TRBD1
size: many
J: TRBJ2-2

DNA: TGTGCCAGCAGGGGCTGGGGGAATCAGCCCCAGCATTTT
CDR3: CASRGWGNQPQHF
V: TRBV6-2/TRBV6-3
D: .
size: medium-sized
J: TRBJ1-5

DNA: TGTGCCAGCAGCTCAGGGGTCACAGGGAGGGAGACCCAGTACTTC
CDR3: CASSSGVTGRETQYF
V: TRBV5-8
D: .
size: many
J: TRBJ2-5

DNA: TGTGCCAGTCAGGGTTTATGGGCTAGCGGGAGTGGCAATGAGCAGTTCTTC
CDR3: CASQGLWASGSGNEQFF
V: TRBV19
D: TRBD2
size: few
J: TRBJ2-1

DNA: TGCAGTGCTAGAGAACCGGGCCCCCAGGCGCAGTACTTC
CDR3: CSAREPGPQAQYF
V: TRBV20-1
D: .
size: many
J: TRBJ2-7

DNA: TGTGCCAGCACAGAGGGGACTCGCAATGAGCAGTTCTTC
CDR3: CASTEGTRNEQFF
V: TRBV11-2
D: .
size: many
J: TRBJ2-1

DNA: TGTGCCAGCAGCTTAGCCGACCAGGGCTACGAGCAGTACTTC
CDR3: CASSLADQGYEQYF
V: TRBV7-2
D: .
size: many
J: TRBJ2-7

DNA: TGTGCCAGCAGCGCTAGCGGGGCCCCTTCCTACGAGCAGTACTTC
CDR3: CASSASGAPSYEQYF
V: TRBV9
D: TRBD2
size: .
J: TRBJ2-7

DNA: TGTGCCAGCAGCTTAGTGGACAGGGGTTTTACGAGGGAGCTGTTTTTT
CDR3: CASSLVDRGFTRELFF
V: TRBV7-9
D: TRBD1
size: few
J: TRBJ2-2

DNA: TGTGCCAGCAGCGCAGCGGGGGAGGAGACCCAGTACTTC
CDR3: CASSAAGEETQYF
V: TRBV9
D: TRBD2
size: many
J: TRBJ2-5

DNA: TGTGCCAGCAGCGCCCGACAGGGTGGGTTGGCAGATACGCAGTATTTT
CDR3: CASSARQGGLADTQYF
V: TRBV9
D: TRBD1
size: many
J: TRBJ2-3

DNA: TGCAGTGCTAGGCGGCTAGCGGGGGGCGGGTGGTTCGATGAGCAGTTCTTC
CDR3: CSARRLAGGGWFDEQFF
V: TRBV20-1
D: TRBD2
size: many
J: TRBJ2-1

DNA: TGTGCCATCAGAGCCTGGGATCGGGCGGGGAGGTTTAGCGATGAGCAGTTCTTC
CDR3: CAIRAWDRAGRFSDEQFF
V: TRBV10-3
D: .
size: many
J: TRBJ2-1

DNA: TGTGCCAGCAGCTTGAGCGGGGGAGAGACCCAGTACTTC
CDR3: CASSLSGGETQYF
V: TRBV7-4
D: TRBD2
size: few
J: TRBJ2-5

DNA: TGCGCCAGCAGCCCCGGGGGGCCGGGCGAAGCTTTCTTT
CDR3: CASSPGGPGEAFF
V: TRBV5-1
D: .
size: many
J: TRBJ1-1

DNA: TGTGCCAGCAGCCTAACCAAGGGGGGACTAGCCAAAAACATTCAGTACTTC
CDR3: CASSLTKGGLAKNIQYF
V: TRBV6-2/TRBV6-3
D: .
size: many
J: TRBJ2-4

DNA: TGTGCCAGTAGTACGGGGACAGGGAGTATTCAAGAGACCCAGTACTTC
CDR3: CASSTGTGSIQETQYF
V: TRBV19
D: TRBD1
size: many
J: TRBJ2-5

DNA: TGTGCCAGCAGCAAGCTAGGAGGGAGGGATGGCTACACCTTC
CDR3: CASSKLGGRDGYTF
V: TRBV7-8
D: .
size: .
J: TRBJ1-2

DNA: TGTGCCAGCAGCCGTCCCGGGACAGTGGGCAATGAGCAGTTCTTC
CDR3: CASSRPGTVGNEQFF
V: TRBV12-3/TRBV12-4
D: TRBD1
size: many
J: TRBJ2-1

DNA: TGTGCCAGCTCACAGCGGACAGGGGGTTCAGAGACCCAGTACTTC
CDR3: CASSQRTGGSETQYF
V: TRBV18
D: TRBD1
size: few
J: TRBJ2-5

DNA: TGTGCCAGCAGTTACTCCCTGTGGACAGATACGCAGTATTTT
CDR3: CASSYSLWTDTQYF
V: TRBV6-5
D: .
size: many
J: TRBJ2-3

DNA: TGTGCCAGCAGTGAAGCGATAGGAGCAGATACGCAGTATTTT
CDR3: CASSEAIGADTQYF
V: TRBV6-1
D: .
size: many
J: TRBJ2-3

DNA: TGTGCCAGCAGCTCCGCCGGGGTCGAGCAGTACTTC
CDR3: CASSSAGVEQYF
V: TRBV11-2
D: .
size: few
J: TRBJ2-7

DNA: TGTGCCAGCAGCTTAGGAGTCGGGAGCACCGGGGAGCTGTTTTTT
CDR3: CASSLGVGSTGELFF
V: TRBV11-1
D: .
size: few
J: TRBJ2-2

DNA: TGTGCCAGCAGTTTTGAGCGAGTGGAGCAGTTCTTC
CDR3: CASSFERVEQFF
V: TRBV28
D: .
size: .
J: TRBJ2-1

DNA: TGTGCCAGCCTCTACCAGGGCTCGGAGACCCAGTACTTC
CDR3: CASLYQGSETQYF
V: TRBV2
D: .
size: medium-sized
J: TRBJ2-5

DNA: TGTGCCAGCAGCCAGGGGTATGGCTACACCTTC
CDR3: CASSQGYGYTF
V: TRBV9
D: .
size: many
J: TRBJ1-2

DNA: TGTGCCAGCAGCTTGGGCGGGACTTACTACGAGCAGTACTTC
CDR3: CASSLGGTYYEQYF
V: TRBV7-2
D: .
size: few
J: TRBJ2-7

DNA: TGCAGTGCTAGAGAGGCGGGGGCTTATAATTCACCCCTCCACTTT
CDR3: CSAREAGAYNSPLHF
V: TRBV20-1
D: .
size: many
J: TRBJ1-6

DNA: TGTGCCAGCAGCCCATTCCGGGACACAGAGACCCAGTACTTC
CDR3: CASSPFRDTETQYF
V: TRBV7-9
D: .
size: many
J: TRBJ2-5

DNA: TGTGCCAGCAGCTTAGGGGGTTCCTCCTACGAGCAGTACTTC
CDR3: CASSLGGSSYEQYF
V: TRBV13
D: .
size: many
J: TRBJ2-7

DNA: TGTGCCAGCACCGTTAGCTCTATCGCCACAGATACGCAGTATTTT
CDR3: CASTVSSIATDTQYF
V: TRBV7-9
D: .
size: medium-sized
J: TRBJ2-3

DNA: TGCGCCAGCAGAAACGGGACTATTTACGAAGGGCAGTACTTC
CDR3: CASRNGTIYEGQYF
V: TRBV5-1
D: TRBD2
size: many
J: TRBJ2-7

DNA: TGTGCCAGCAGACCGGGACAAAACAACTACGAGCAGTACTTC
CDR3: CASRPGQNNYEQYF
V: TRBV6-6
D: .
size: many
J: TRBJ2-7

DNA: TGTGCCAGCAGCCTTGATCGGACAGGGGCGTTTGCTGGGGCCAACGTCCTGACTTTC
CDR3: CASSLDRTGAFAGANVLTF
V: TRBV14
D: TRBD1
size: once
J: TRBJ2-6

DNA: TGTGCCAGCAGTGAAACGGGGACTTCTTCATATAATTCACCCCTCCACTTT
CDR3: CASSETGTSSYNSPLHF
V: TRBV2
D: .
size: many
J: TRBJ1-6

DNA: TGTGCCAGCAGTTGGGGCCTCCAATCTAACTATGGCTACACCTTC
CDR3: CASSWGLQSNYGYTF
V: TRBV6-5
D: .
size: many
J: TRBJ1-2